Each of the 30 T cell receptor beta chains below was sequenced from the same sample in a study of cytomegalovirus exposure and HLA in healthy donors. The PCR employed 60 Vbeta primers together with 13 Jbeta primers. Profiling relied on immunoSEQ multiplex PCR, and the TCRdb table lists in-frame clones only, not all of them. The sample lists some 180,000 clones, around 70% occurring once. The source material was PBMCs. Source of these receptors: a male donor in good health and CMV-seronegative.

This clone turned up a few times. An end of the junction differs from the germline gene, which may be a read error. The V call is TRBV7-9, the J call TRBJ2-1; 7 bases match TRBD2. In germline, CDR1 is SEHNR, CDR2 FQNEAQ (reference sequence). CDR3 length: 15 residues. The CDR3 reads CSSSLLAPINNEQFF. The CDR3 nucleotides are TGTTCCAGCAGCCTACTAGCGCCTATTAACAATGAGCAGTTCTTC.

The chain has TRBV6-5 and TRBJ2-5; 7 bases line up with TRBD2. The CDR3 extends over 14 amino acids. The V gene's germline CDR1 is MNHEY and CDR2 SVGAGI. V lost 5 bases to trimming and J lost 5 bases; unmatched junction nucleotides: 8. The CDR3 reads CASSPQTSQETQYF. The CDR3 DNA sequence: TGTGCCAGCAGTCCCCAGACTAGCCAGGAGACCCAGTACTTC.

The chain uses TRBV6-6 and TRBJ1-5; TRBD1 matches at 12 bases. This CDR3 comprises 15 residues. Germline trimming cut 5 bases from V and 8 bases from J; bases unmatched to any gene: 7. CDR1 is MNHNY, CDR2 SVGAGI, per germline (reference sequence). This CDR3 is CASSKGDRGQEPQHF. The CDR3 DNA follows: TGTGCCAGCAGTAAAGGGGACAGGGGGCAGGAGCCCCAGCATTTT.

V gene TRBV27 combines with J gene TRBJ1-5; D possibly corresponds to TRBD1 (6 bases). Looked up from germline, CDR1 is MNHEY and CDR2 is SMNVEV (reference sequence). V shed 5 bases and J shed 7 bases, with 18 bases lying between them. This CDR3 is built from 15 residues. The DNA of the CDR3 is TGTGCCAGCAGTCCCGGCGGGGGGGCAGGGCAGCCCCAGCATTTT. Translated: CASSPGGGAGQPQHF.

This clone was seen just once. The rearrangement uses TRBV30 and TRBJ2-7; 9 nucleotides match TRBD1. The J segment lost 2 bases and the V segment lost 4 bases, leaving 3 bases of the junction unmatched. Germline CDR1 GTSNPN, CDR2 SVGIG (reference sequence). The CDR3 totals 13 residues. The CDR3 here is CAWNYRGPYEQYF. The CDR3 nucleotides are TGTGCCTGGAACTACAGGGGGCCCTACGAGCAGTACTTC.

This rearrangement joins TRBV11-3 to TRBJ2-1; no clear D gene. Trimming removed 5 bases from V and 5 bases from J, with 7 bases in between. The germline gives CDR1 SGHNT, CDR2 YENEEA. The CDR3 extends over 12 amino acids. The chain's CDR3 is CASSLRDNEQFF. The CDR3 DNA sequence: TGTGCCAGCAGCCTACGAGACAATGAGCAGTTCTTC.

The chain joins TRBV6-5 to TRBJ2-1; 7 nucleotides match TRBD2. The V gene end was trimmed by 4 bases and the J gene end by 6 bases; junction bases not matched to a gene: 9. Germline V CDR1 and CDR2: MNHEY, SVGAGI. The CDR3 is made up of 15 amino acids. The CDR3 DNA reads TGTGCCAGCAGTTCACCGGCGGGCGGGAGCAATGAGCAGTTCTTC. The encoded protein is CASSSPAGGSNEQFF.

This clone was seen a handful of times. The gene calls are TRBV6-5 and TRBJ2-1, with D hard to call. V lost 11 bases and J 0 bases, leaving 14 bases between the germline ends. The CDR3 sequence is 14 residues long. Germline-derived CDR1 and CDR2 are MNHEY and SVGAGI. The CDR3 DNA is TGTGCCTCACACTTCGCGGCCTCCTACAATGAGCAGTTCTTC. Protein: CASHFAASYNEQFF.

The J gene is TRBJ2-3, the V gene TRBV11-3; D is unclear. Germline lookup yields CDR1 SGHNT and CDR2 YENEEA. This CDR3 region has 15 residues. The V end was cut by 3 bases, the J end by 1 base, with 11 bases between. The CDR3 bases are TGTGCCAGCAGCTTTAGGCAGGCCGGCACAGATACGCAGTATTTT. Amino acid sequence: CASSFRQAGTDTQYF. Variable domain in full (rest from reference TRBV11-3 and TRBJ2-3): EAGVVQSPRYKIIEKKQPVAFWCNPISGHNTLYWYLQNLGQGPELLIRYENEEAVDDSQLPKDRFSAERLKGVDSTLKIQPAELGDSAVYLCASSFRQAGTDTQYFGPGTRLTVL.

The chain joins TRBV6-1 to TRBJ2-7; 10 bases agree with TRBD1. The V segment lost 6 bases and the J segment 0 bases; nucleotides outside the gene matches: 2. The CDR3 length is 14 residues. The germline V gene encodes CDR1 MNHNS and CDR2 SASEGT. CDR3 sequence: CASSRDRGSYEQYF. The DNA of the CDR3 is TGTGCCAGCAGCCGGGACAGGGGCTCCTACGAGCAGTACTTC.

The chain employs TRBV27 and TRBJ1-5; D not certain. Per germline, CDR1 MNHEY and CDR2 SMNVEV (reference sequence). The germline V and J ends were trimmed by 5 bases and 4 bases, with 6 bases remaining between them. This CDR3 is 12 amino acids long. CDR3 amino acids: CASSHRNQPQHF. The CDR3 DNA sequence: TGTGCCAGCAGTCATCGGAATCAGCCCCAGCATTTT.

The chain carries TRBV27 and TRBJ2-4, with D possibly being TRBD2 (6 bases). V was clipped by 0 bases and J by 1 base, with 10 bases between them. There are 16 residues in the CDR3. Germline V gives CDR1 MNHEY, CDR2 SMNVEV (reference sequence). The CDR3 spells CASSLSSGRAKNIQYF. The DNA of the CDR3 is TGTGCCAGCAGTTTATCGAGTGGGAGGGCCAAAAACATTCAGTACTTC.

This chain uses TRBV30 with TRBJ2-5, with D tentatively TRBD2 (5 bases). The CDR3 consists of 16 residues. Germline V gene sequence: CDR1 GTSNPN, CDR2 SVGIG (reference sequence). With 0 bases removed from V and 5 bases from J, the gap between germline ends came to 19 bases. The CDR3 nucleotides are TGTGCCTGGAGTGTACTTTCCGGGATGCCCGGCGAGACCCAGTACTTC. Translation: CAWSVLSGMPGETQYF.

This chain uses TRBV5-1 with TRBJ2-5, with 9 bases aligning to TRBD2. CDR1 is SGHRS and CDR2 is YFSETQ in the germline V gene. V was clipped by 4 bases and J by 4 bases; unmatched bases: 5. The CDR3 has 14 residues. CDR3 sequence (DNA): TGCGCCAGCAGCACGGGAGCGGGGGGAGAGACCCAGTACTTC. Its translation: CASSTGAGGETQYF. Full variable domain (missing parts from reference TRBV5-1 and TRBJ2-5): KAGVTQTPRYLIKTRGQQVTLSCSPISGHRSVSWYQQTPGQGLQFLFEYFSETQRNKGNFPGRFSGRQFSNSRSEMNVSTLELGDSALYLCASSTGAGGETQYFGPGTRLLVL.

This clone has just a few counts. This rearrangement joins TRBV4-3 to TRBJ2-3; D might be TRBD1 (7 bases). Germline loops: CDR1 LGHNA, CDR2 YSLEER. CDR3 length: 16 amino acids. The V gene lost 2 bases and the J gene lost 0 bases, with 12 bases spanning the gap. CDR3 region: CASSQQQGTSTDTQYF. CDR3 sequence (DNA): TGCGCCAGCAGCCAACAACAGGGGACTAGCACAGATACGCAGTATTTT.

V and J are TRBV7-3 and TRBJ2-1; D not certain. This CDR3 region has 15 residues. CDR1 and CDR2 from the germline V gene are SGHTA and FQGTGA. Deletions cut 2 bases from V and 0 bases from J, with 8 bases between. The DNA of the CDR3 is TGTGCCAGCAGCTTAGCACCTAACTCCTACAATGAGCAGTTCTTC. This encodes CASSLAPNSYNEQFF. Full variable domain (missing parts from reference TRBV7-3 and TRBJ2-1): GAGVSQTPSNKVTEKGKYVELRCDPISGHTALYWYRQSLGQGPEFLIYFQGTGAADDSGLPNDRFFAVRPEGSVSTLKIQRTERGDSAVYLCASSLAPNSYNEQFFGPGTRLTVL.

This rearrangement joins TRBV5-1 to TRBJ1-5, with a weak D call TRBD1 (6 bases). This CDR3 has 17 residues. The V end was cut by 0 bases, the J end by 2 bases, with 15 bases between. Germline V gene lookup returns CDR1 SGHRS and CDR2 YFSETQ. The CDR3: CASSLVGQPEGNQPQHF. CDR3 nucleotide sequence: TGCGCCAGCAGCTTGGTGGGACAACCGGAGGGCAATCAGCCCCAGCATTTT.

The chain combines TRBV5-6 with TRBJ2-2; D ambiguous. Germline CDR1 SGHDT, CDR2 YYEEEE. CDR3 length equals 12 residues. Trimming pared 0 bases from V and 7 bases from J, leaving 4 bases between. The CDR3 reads CASSLVRGELFF. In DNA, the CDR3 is TGTGCCAGCAGCTTGGTGCGCGGGGAGCTGTTTTTT.

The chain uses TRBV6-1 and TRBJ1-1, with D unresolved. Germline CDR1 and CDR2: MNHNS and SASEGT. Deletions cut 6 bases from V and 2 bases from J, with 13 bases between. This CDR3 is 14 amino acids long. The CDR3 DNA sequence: TGTGCCAGCAGCTTTAACCAGGCAAACACTGAAGCTTTCTTT. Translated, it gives CASSFNQANTEAFF.

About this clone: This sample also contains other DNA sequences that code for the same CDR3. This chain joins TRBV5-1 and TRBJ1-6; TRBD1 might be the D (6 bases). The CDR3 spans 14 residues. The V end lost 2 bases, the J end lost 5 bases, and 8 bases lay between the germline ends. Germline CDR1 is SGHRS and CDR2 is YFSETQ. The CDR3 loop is CASSFGQNNSPLHF. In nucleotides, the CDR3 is TGCGCCAGCAGCTTCGGACAGAATAATTCACCCCTCCACTTT.

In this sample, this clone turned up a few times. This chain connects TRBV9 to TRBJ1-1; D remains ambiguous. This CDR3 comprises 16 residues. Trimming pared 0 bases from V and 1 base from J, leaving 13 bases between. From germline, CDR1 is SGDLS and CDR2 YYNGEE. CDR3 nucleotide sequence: TGTGCCAGCAGCGTAGATCCCGGGAAGAAGAACACTGAAGCTTTCTTT. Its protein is CASSVDPGKKNTEAFF.

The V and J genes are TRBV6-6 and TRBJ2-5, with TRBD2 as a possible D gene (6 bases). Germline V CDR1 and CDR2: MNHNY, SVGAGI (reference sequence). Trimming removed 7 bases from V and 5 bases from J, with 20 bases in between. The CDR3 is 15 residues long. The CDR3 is CASTPHPGRGETQYF. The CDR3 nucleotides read TGTGCCAGCACCCCACATCCGGGACGGGGGGAGACCCAGTACTTC.

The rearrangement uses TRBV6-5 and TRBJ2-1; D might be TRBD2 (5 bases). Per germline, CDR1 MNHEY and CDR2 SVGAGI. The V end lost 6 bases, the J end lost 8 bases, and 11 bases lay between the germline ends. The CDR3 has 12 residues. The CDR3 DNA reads TGTGCCAGCAGAGGGAGCTGGTATGAGCAGTTCTTC. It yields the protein CASRGSWYEQFF.

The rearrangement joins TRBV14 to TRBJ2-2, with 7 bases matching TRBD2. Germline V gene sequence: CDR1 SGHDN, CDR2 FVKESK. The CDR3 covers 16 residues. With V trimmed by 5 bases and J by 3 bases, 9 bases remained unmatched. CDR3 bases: TGTGCCAGCAGCTACGGACTAGATTCGCACACCGGGGAGCTGTTTTTT. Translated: CASSYGLDSHTGELFF.

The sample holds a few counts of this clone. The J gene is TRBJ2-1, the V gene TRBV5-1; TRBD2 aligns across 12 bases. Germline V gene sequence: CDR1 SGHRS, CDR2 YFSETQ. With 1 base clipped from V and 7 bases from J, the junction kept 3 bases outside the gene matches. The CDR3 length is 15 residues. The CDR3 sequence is CASSLPSGGVNEQFF. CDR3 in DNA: TGCGCCAGCAGCTTGCCTAGCGGGGGGGTAAATGAGCAGTTCTTC. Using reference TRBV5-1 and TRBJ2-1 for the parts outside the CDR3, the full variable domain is KAGVTQTPRYLIKTRGQQVTLSCSPISGHRSVSWYQQTPGQGLQFLFEYFSETQRNKGNFPGRFSGRQFSNSRSEMNVSTLELGDSALYLCASSLPSGGVNEQFFGPGTRLTVL.

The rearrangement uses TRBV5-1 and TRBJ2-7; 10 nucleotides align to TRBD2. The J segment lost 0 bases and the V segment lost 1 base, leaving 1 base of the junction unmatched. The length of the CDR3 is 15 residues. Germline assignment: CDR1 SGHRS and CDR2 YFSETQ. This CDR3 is CASSLLAGDSYEQYF. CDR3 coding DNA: TGCGCCAGCAGCTTGCTAGCGGGGGACTCCTACGAGCAGTACTTC.

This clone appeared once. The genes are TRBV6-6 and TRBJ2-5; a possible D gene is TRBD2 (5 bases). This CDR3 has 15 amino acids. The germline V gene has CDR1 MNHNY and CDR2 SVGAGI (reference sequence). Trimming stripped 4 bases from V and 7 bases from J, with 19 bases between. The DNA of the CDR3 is TGTGCCAGCAGTTCGCGTCAGCGGAGCGACGTGACCCAGTACTTC. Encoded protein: CASSSRQRSDVTQYF.

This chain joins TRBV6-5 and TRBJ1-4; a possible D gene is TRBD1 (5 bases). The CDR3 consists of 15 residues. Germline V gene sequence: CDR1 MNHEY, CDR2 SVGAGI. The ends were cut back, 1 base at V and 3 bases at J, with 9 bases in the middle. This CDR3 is CASSYLGQPNEKLFF. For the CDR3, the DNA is TGTGCCAGCAGTTACTTGGGGCAGCCTAATGAAAAACTGTTTTTT.

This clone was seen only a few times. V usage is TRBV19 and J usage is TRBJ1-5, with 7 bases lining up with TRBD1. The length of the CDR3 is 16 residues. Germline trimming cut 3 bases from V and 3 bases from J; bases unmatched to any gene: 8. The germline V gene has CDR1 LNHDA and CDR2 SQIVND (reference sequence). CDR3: CASSITGTVLNQPQHF. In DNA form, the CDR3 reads TGTGCCAGTAGTATCACCGGGACAGTCCTCAATCAGCCCCAGCATTTT.

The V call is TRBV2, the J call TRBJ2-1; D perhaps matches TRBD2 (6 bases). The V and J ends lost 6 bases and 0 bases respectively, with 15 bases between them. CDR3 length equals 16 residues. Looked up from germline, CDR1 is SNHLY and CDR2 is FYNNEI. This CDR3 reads CASSNFRGSSYNEQFF. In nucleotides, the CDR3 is TGTGCCAGCAGCAACTTCCGGGGGAGCTCCTACAATGAGCAGTTCTTC.